This T cell receptor (beta chain) was sequenced during a study of CD8 T cells in Susac syndrome. The V and J ends lost 6 bases and 0 bases, in that order; junction bases with no gene match: 1. The CDR3 consists of 13 residues. Germline V gene lookup returns CDR1 MGHDK and CDR2 SYGVNS. The controls were healthy donors who were matched for age and sex. It was negative isolation that provided the CD8+ and CD4+ T cells, whereas TEMRA cells were enriched by FACS. With random hexamers, roughly 0.45 to 1 ug RNA was reverse transcribed. A multiplex approach, immunoSEQ multiplex PCR, amplified TCR beta CDR3 across 54 Vbeta and 13 Jbeta. TCRdb re-called the immunoSEQ multiplex PCR reads through MiXCR, storing one row per CDR3 protein. In the table there are 150,000 or so distinct CDR3 sequences, around 94% of which are singletons.

Sequences were obtained from CD4+ T cells from PBMCs. This clonotype was sampled from a human donor in good health. The gene calls are TRBV25-1 and TRBJ2-7; 8 nucleotides agree with TRBD1. The CDR3 protein is CASRGQASYEQYF. CDR3 in DNA: TGTGCCAGCAGGGGACAGGCCTCCTACGAGCAGTACTTC.